The 8 T cell receptor beta chains reported below all come from one sample, sequenced in a study of blood T cells in healthy people across ages. A second PCR of about 7 to 11 cycles used a sample-barcoded 5' primer and a J-beta primer mix. A single record per CDR3 protein comes from TCRdb applying MiXCR to the 5' RACE reads. The repertoire holds around 600,000 distinct CDR3 sequences, with 47% as singletons. The material sequenced was blood. These receptors were collected from a man older than 75 in good health.

The sample holds a few counts of this clonotype. The rearrangement joins TRBV4-3 to TRBJ1-4; unclear D gene. CDR1 is LGHNA, CDR2 YSLEER, per germline. V shed 4 bases and J shed 8 bases, with 11 bases lying between them. The CDR3 extends over 13 amino acids. CDR3 loop: CASSLRAGEKLFF. In DNA form, the CDR3 reads TGCGCCAGCAGCCTCAGAGCAGGAGAAAAACTGTTTTTT.

This CDR3 reads CSATSGRGNGYTF. The CDR3 bases are TGCAGTGCCACCTCCGGGAGGGGCAATGGCTACACCTTC. The J gene is TRBJ1-2, the V gene TRBV20-1, with a possible D match to TRBD1 (5 bases). Trimming shortened V by 6 bases and J by 6 bases, and 17 bases separated the two germline ends. The germline V gene encodes CDR1 DFQATT and CDR2 SNEGSKA (reference sequence). There are 13 residues in the CDR3.

This rearrangement joins TRBV20-1 to TRBJ2-5; 7 bases align to TRBD2. The J call may be in error: the DNA end matches TRBJ2-7 better. CDR3 length: 14 amino acids. Germline CDR1 DFQATT, CDR2 SNEGSKA (reference sequence). The CDR3 spells CSASGFREGHEQYF. The CDR3 nucleotides read TGCAGTGCTAGCGGGTTCAGGGAGGGCCACGAGCAGTACTTC.

This sequence joins TRBV4-3 and TRBJ2-7; D gene unclear. Trimming pared 0 bases from V and 2 bases from J, leaving 8 bases between. Germline loops: CDR1 LGHNA, CDR2 YSLEER. The CDR3 has 14 residues. The CDR3 nucleotides are TGCGCCAGCAGCCAAGATCTGTCGGCCTACGAGCAGTACTTC. This gives the protein CASSQDLSAYEQYF.

The CDR3: CASSFDSPYEQYF. CDR3 coding DNA: TGTGCCAGCAGTTTCGACAGCCCCTACGAGCAGTACTTC. This chain uses TRBV12-3 or TRBV12-4 with TRBJ2-7, with a possible D match to TRBD1 (5 bases). CDR3 length: 13 amino acids. V was cut by 3 bases and J by 2 bases, with 8 bases left in between.

The chain has TRBV12-3 or TRBV12-4 and TRBJ2-3; possible D gene TRBD2, 6 bases. The CDR3 runs 15 residues. Trimming pared 7 bases from V and 6 bases from J, leaving 20 bases between. The CDR3 bases are TGTGCCAGCACCGTGGCCGGGACTCAGGCTGATACGCAGTATTTT. Translating it yields CASTVAGTQADTQYF.

This clonotype has just a few counts. J is TRBJ1-1 and V is TRBV12-3 or TRBV12-4; TRBD1 agrees at 11 bases. With V trimmed by 7 bases and J by 5 bases, 6 bases remained unmatched. The CDR3 is made up of 14 amino acids. CDR3 sequence: CASTLGTGGTEAFF. In DNA, the CDR3 is TGTGCCAGCACCTTAGGGACAGGGGGAACTGAAGCTTTCTTT.

The genes are TRBV18 and TRBJ2-7, with D tentatively TRBD1 (5 bases). The V gene's germline CDR1 is KGHSH and CDR2 LQKENI. This CDR3 has 13 residues. The V end was cut by 1 base, the J end by 7 bases, with 11 bases between. The CDR3 DNA reads TGTGCCAGCTCACCACTCCAGGGTTGGGAGCAGTACTTC. Protein: CASSPLQGWEQYF. Looking up the rest from reference TRBV18 and TRBJ2-7 gives the full variable domain: NAGVMQNPRHLVRRRGQEARLRCSPMKGHSHVYWYRQLPEEGLKFMVYLQKENIIDESGMPKERFSAEFPKEGPSILRIQQVVRGDSAAYFCASSPLQGWEQYFGPGTRLTVT.